Listed here are 18 T cell receptor beta chains from one sample, sequenced in a study of T cells in pancreatic ductal adenocarcinoma. Produced via immunoSEQ multiplex PCR; TCRdb's table is partial and in-frame only. This repertoire shows 25,000 to 35,000 clones, more than 80% found once; its top ten account for 2.2%. Surgery without prior neoadjuvant therapy was the treatment of the selected pancreatic ductal adenocarcinoma patients. The sample was PBMCs. These receptors all stem from a human donor with pancreatic ductal adenocarcinoma.

V gene TRBV4-1 combines with J gene TRBJ2-1; 7 nucleotides line up with TRBD2. Germline V gene data show CDR1 as MGHRA and CDR2 as YSYEKL. The CDR3 is 13 amino acids. After removal of 1 base from V and 6 bases from J, the junction contained 0 bases not matched to a gene. The CDR3 DNA sequence: TGCGCCAGCAGCCAAGGACTAGCCAATGAGCAGTTCTTC. Its protein product is CASSQGLANEQFF.

The chain recombines TRBV6-5 with TRBJ1-3; 7 nucleotides agree with TRBD1. The CDR3 covers 15 residues. V was clipped by 5 bases and J by 2 bases; unmatched bases: 6. Germline CDR1 is MNHEY and CDR2 is SVGAGI. For the CDR3, the DNA is TGTGCCAGCAGTAGAGGGGGCAGAGCTGGAAACACCATATATTTT. This encodes CASSRGGRAGNTIYF.

The chain combines TRBV28 with TRBJ2-7, with 10 bases matching TRBD1. Germline V gene sequence: CDR1 MDHEN, CDR2 SYDVKM. The CDR3 runs 15 residues. V lost 2 bases, J lost 7 bases, and 8 bases stayed unmatched. The CDR3 protein is CASSLPGTGAGEQYF. The CDR3 bases are TGTGCCAGCAGTTTACCCGGGACAGGGGCAGGTGAGCAGTACTTC.

This chain uses TRBV6-5 with TRBJ2-7; tentatively, D is TRBD1 (6 bases). Germline V gene lookup returns CDR1 MNHEY and CDR2 SVGAGI. The CDR3 runs to 12 residues. With 6 bases removed from V and 7 bases from J, the gap between germline ends came to 13 bases. The CDR3 nucleotides are TGTGCCAGCAGAAGACAGGATGGGGAGCAGTACTTC. It is translated as CASRRQDGEQYF.

This chain links TRBV2 with TRBJ1-2, with 8 bases lining up with TRBD1. CDR3 size: 13 residues. Germline V gene data show CDR1 as SNHLY and CDR2 as FYNNEI. The J segment lost 2 bases and the V segment lost 10 bases, leaving 6 bases of the junction unmatched. The DNA for the CDR3 is TGTGCCAACCTGGACAGGGCGAACTATGGCTACACCTTC. Protein: CANLDRANYGYTF.

In nucleotides, the CDR3 is TGTGCCAGCAGCTTAAGGCCTGGGGCCAACGTCCTGACTTTC. Its protein product is CASSLRPGANVLTF. The genes are TRBV7-2 and TRBJ2-6; D not certain. The CDR3 has 14 amino acids. Germline-derived CDR1 and CDR2 are SGHTA and FQGNSA. V was cut by 2 bases and J by 2 bases, with 4 bases left in between. Full variable domain (missing parts from reference TRBV7-2 and TRBJ2-6): GAGVSQSPSNKVTEKGKDVELRCDPISGHTALYWYRQSLGQGLEFLIYFQGNSAPDKSGLPSDRFSAERTGGSVSTLTIQRTQQEDSAVYLCASSLRPGANVLTFGAGSRLTVL.

The rearrangement joins TRBV27 to TRBJ1-3; D is possibly TRBD1 (6 bases). V dropped 5 bases and J dropped 0 bases, with 17 bases sitting between them. Looked up from germline, CDR1 is MNHEY and CDR2 is SMNVEV (reference sequence). CDR3 length: 17 residues. The CDR3 sequence: CASSLGGAGASGNTIYF. CDR3 in DNA: TGTGCCAGCAGTCTAGGGGGGGCAGGCGCCTCTGGAAACACCATATATTTT.

The chain has TRBV30 and TRBJ1-3; 9 bases map to TRBD1. Trimming removed 5 bases from V and 3 bases from J; junction bases left unmatched: 8. There are 15 residues in the CDR3. Germline loops: CDR1 GTSNPN, CDR2 SVGIG (reference sequence). The CDR3: CAWEGTGRSGNTIYF. The CDR3 DNA reads TGTGCCTGGGAAGGGACAGGGAGAAGTGGAAACACCATATATTTT.

The chain is built from TRBV30 and TRBJ1-4; D is possibly TRBD1 (6 bases). Germline CDR1 reads GTSNPN; CDR2 reads SVGIG (reference sequence). V dropped 4 bases and J dropped 8 bases, with 11 bases sitting between them. The CDR3 has 12 amino acids. CDR3 sequence (DNA): TGTGCCTGGAACCGGCAGGGGGAAAAACTGTTTTTT. The encoded protein is CAWNRQGEKLFF.

This clone has only one observation. The genes are TRBV11-3 and TRBJ1-1; D gene uncertain. The ends were cut back, 3 bases at V and 1 base at J, with 6 bases in the middle. CDR3 size: 13 residues. Germline CDR1 reads SGHNT; CDR2 reads YENEEA. For the CDR3, the DNA is TGTGCCAGCAGCTTGAGCTGGAACACTGAAGCTTTCTTT. Its protein is CASSLSWNTEAFF. Supplemented by reference TRBV11-3 and TRBJ1-1, the full variable domain reads EAGVVQSPRYKIIEKKQPVAFWCNPISGHNTLYWYLQNLGQGPELLIRYENEEAVDDSQLPKDRFSAERLKGVDSTLKIQPAELGDSAVYLCASSLSWNTEAFFGQGTRLTVV.

The DNA for the CDR3 is TGTGCCAGCCTAGCCACTAACTCTCAGGGGCCCCCCCTCGTC. Translation: CASLATNSQGPPLV. The rearrangement joins TRBV19 to TRBJ2-7; TRBD1 might be the D (6 bases). In germline, CDR1 is LNHDA, CDR2 SQIVND (reference sequence). CDR3 length equals 14 residues.

This chain links TRBV11-2 with TRBJ2-1, with D possibly called TRBD1 or TRBD2 (5 bases each). Germline values: CDR1 SGHAT, CDR2 FQNNGV. This CDR3 spans 15 amino acids. Trimming stripped 5 bases from V and 9 bases from J, with 20 bases between. CDR3 sequence: CASSHLRDRRGEQFF. CDR3 coding DNA: TGTGCCAGCAGCCACCTCCGGGACCGAAGGGGTGAGCAGTTCTTC.

The V and J genes are TRBV19 and TRBJ2-7; 7 bases fit TRBD2. The V and J ends lost 3 bases and 1 base, in that order; junction bases with no gene match: 6. CDR1 and CDR2 from the germline V gene are LNHDA and SQIVND (reference sequence). This CDR3 is 15 amino acids long. CDR3 protein: CASSMGQGGSYEQYF. The CDR3 DNA is TGTGCCAGTAGTATGGGCCAGGGAGGGTCCTACGAGCAGTACTTC.

The V call is TRBV7-2, the J call TRBJ2-1; D is unresolved. Between the trimmed V and J ends, which lost 5 bases and 8 bases, there was a span of 7 bases. The CDR3 consists of 11 residues. Germline V gene lookup returns CDR1 SGHTA and CDR2 FQGNSA. Written as DNA, the CDR3 is TGTGCCAGCAGCCCGAAGGATGAGCAGTTCTTC. It yields the protein CASSPKDEQFF. Full variable domain (outside the CDR3, taken from reference TRBV7-2 and TRBJ2-1): GAGVSQSPSNKVTEKGKDVELRCDPISGHTALYWYRQSLGQGLEFLIYFQGNSAPDKSGLPSDRFSAERTGGSVSTLTIQRTQQEDSAVYLCASSPKDEQFFGPGTRLTVL.

The chain is built from TRBV11-3 and TRBJ1-1; D is ambiguous. The germline V gene has CDR1 SGHNT and CDR2 YENEEA. Deletions cut 5 bases from V and 0 bases from J, with 7 bases between. This CDR3 is 13 amino acids long. The CDR3 protein is CASSIAMNTEAFF. In DNA, the CDR3 is TGTGCCAGCAGCATAGCCATGAACACTGAAGCTTTCTTT.

The rearrangement links TRBV18 to TRBJ2-1; 9 nucleotides line up with TRBD2. CDR1 KGHSH and CDR2 LQKENI come from the germline V gene. The CDR3 sequence is 15 residues long. The trim removed 1 base at V and 10 bases at J, leaving 8 bases unmatched. CDR3 loop: CASSPQTSGSKEQFF. The CDR3 DNA follows: TGTGCCAGCTCACCACAAACTAGCGGGTCCAAGGAGCAGTTCTTC.

The chain links TRBV4-1 to TRBJ2-5; 7 bases agree with TRBD2. Germline loops: CDR1 MGHRA, CDR2 YSYEKL. V shed 3 bases, J shed 5 bases, and the junction held 12 bases outside the gene matches. This CDR3 contains 16 residues. The CDR3 DNA is TGCGCCAGCAGCCATAAAGGGACTACAACGGGGGAGACCCAGTACTTC. Its translation is CASSHKGTTTGETQYF.

The V call is TRBV11-2, the J call TRBJ1-1; D not certain. Germline assignment: CDR1 SGHAT and CDR2 FQNNGV. There are 15 residues in the CDR3. V lost 2 bases and J 0 bases, leaving 10 bases between the germline ends. The DNA for the CDR3 is TGTGCCAGCAGCTTACGGGCAGCCTTGAACACTGAAGCTTTCTTT. Its protein product is CASSLRAALNTEAFF. The entire variable domain, with the rest obtained from reference TRBV11-2 and TRBJ1-1, is as follows: EAGVAQSPRYKIIEKRQSVAFWCNPISGHATLYWYQQILGQGPKLLIQFQNNGVVDDSQLPKDRFSAERLKGVDSTLKIQPAKLEDSAVYLCASSLRAALNTEAFFGQGTRLTVV.